A selection of T cell receptor beta chains follows, all from one sample in a study of blood T cells in healthy people across ages. TCRdb independently ran MiXCR on the 5' RACE reads; one entry per CDR3 protein. The table shows around 1.5 million distinct CDR3 sequences, with around 42% occurring only once. Sequences were obtained from blood. The receptors shown here come from a woman under 30 in good health. The CDR3 runs from the conserved cysteine through the conserved F or W. Fields, in order: J gene, clone size, D gene, V gene, CDR3 length, CDR3 DNA, CDR3 protein. D genes are given only for firm matches. Rows may omit the clone size; those that give it use once, few, many or a size class.

TRBJ2-1 | few | TRBD2 | TRBV20-1 | 13 | TGCAGTGCCCAAGCGGGGGTGTACAATGAGCAGTTCTTC | CSAQAGVYNEQFF
TRBJ2-3 | - | - | TRBV5-1 | 14 | TGCGCCAGCAGCTTGGCTGGGAAGGGAGATACGCAGTATTTT | CASSLAGKGDTQYF
TRBJ2-3 | - | - | TRBV28 | 13 | TGTGCCAGTAGTCAGGACGGTCGAGATACGCAGTATTTT | CASSQDGRDTQYF
TRBJ2-7 | - | - | TRBV27 | 14 | TGTGCCAGCAGTCTAAGGGGACGTGCGGAAGAGCAGTACTTC | CASSLRGRAEEQYF
TRBJ2-5 | - | TRBD1 | TRBV12-3/TRBV12-4 | 15 | TGTGCCGGCAGTTACGGGACAGGGGGAGGAGAGACCCAGTACTTC | CAGSYGTGGGETQYF
TRBJ2-5 | - | TRBD2 | TRBV7-9 | 16 | TGTGCCAGCAGCTTAGGACTTGCGGGAGGGCGGAATGAGCAGTACTTC | CASSLGLAGGRNEQYF
TRBJ1-2 | - | - | TRBV7-2 | 15 | TGTGCCAGCAGCGGCTCGGGGGCGGCTAACTATGGCTACACCTTC | CASSGSGAANYGYTF
TRBJ2-1 | - | TRBD1 | TRBV20-1 | 14 | TGCAGTGCTAGTACCGGGACAGAGATCTACGAGCAGTTCTTC | CSASTGTEIYEQFF
TRBJ1-6 | few | - | TRBV29-1 | 11 | TGCAGCGCGCAGAAAAATTCACCCCTCCACTTT | CSAQKNSPLHF
TRBJ2-7 | - | - | TRBV10-3 | 13 | TGTGCCATCAGTGGGTCCTTGGAGAACGAGCAGTACTTC | CAISGSLENEQYF
TRBJ2-7 | few | - | TRBV3-1 | 12 | TGTGCCAGCAGCTCCCGGGTCGACGAGCAGTACTTC | CASSSRVDEQYF
TRBJ1-2 | - | - | TRBV15 | 13 | TGTGCCACCCAGGGCGTCAGAGGGCATGGCTACACCTTC | CATQGVRGHGYTF
TRBJ2-7 | - | - | TRBV15 | 14 | TGTGCCACCAGCAGAGAGGGGAGCTCCTACGAGCAGTACTTC | CATSREGSSYEQYF
TRBJ1-2 | few | TRBD1 | TRBV12-3/TRBV12-4 | 15 | TGTGCCAGCGGCTCCCGAGCCAGGGGGCCGGGTGGCTACACCTTC | CASGSRARGPGGYTF
TRBJ1-1 | - | - | TRBV12-3/TRBV12-4 | 17 | TGTGCCAGCAGTTTAGTGTGGGGCAGCGGGATGAACACTGAAGCTTTCTTT | CASSLVWGSGMNTEAFF
TRBJ2-1 | few | - | TRBV12-5 | 17 | TGTGCTAGTGGTTTAAGTTTGGTTGGGGGCTCCTACAATGAGCAGTTCTTC | CASGLSLVGGSYNEQFF
TRBJ2-5 | few | TRBD2 | TRBV29-1 | 13 | TGCAGCGTTGATGTAGCGGGACGGGAGACCCAGTACTTC | CSVDVAGRETQYF
TRBJ2-2 | once | TRBD1 | TRBV19 | 14 | TGTGCCAGTAGGACCGGGACAGGAGCCGGGGAGCTGTTTTTT | CASRTGTGAGELFF
TRBJ2-2 | few | - | TRBV4-2 | 16 | TGTGCCAGCAGCCAAGATGAATTCCGGGGCACCGGGGAGCTGTTTTTT | CASSQDEFRGTGELFF
TRBJ2-7 | - | - | TRBV12-3/TRBV12-4 | 15 | TGTGCCAGCAGTTTAGAGGGACTCCTTACCTACGAGCAGTACTTC | CASSLEGLLTYEQYF